The rows below give T cell receptor beta chains drawn from one sample of a study of shared clonotypes between healthy human individuals. This table comes from immunoSEQ multiplex PCR, and its TCRdb copy is limited to in-frame clones, with some not included. The sample carries about 1.1 million clones, approximately 80% recorded once. Source material: memory CD4+ T cells from PBMCs. All receptors derive from a man in his late teens or twenties in good health. Some clones in this sample may be carry-over from other donors' samples. Each CDR3 is given with its conserved first and last residue. D genes are given only for firm matches. Clone size is given for some rows only: seen once, a few or many times, or a class if the clone is expanded.

size	V	D	J	CDR3	DNA
NA	TRBV5-1	TRBD2	TRBJ2-1	CASSLEILAGANEQFF	TGCGCCAGCAGCTTGGAGATCCTAGCGGGAGCGAATGAGCAGTTCTTC
NA	TRBV2	NA	TRBJ1-2	CASIGIPGRQTPMRYTF	TGTGCCAGCATAGGAATCCCAGGGCGTCAAACCCCAATGAGATACACCTTC
NA	TRBV5-6	TRBD1	TRBJ2-2	CASSRYRGENTGELFF	TGTGCCAGCAGCCGCTACAGGGGAGAGAACACCGGGGAGCTGTTTTTT
once	TRBV9	NA	TRBJ2-4	CASSVGQENIQYF	TGTGCCAGCAGCGTAGGGCAGGAAAACATTCAGTACTTC
NA	TRBV30	NA	TRBJ2-7	CAWSVQLSVGEQYF	TGTGCCTGGAGTGTACAGCTTTCGGTGGGTGAGCAGTACTTC
NA	TRBV7-3	TRBD2	TRBJ2-7	CASSPKAGAWYEQYF	TGTGCCAGCAGCCCTAAAGCGGGAGCCTGGTACGAGCAGTACTTC
NA	TRBV29-1	TRBD1	TRBJ2-5	CSVRTGGETQYF	TGCAGCGTTCGGACAGGGGGTGAGACCCAGTACTTC
NA	TRBV6-5	NA	TRBJ1-1	CASSYSGQSEAFF	TGTGCCAGCAGTTACTCTGGACAGAGTGAAGCTTTCTTT
NA	TRBV4-3	NA	TRBJ2-1	CASSQVVEGQGQFF	TGCGCCAGCAGCCAAGTGGTAGAGGGGCAAGGACAGTTCTTC
NA	TRBV28	NA	TRBJ2-7	CASSLVTVPNEQYF	TGTGCCAGCAGTTTAGTGACGGTCCCTAACGAGCAGTACTTC
NA	TRBV5-6	NA	TRBJ2-7	CASSFLRDEQYF	TGTGCCAGCAGCTTTCTCCGGGACGAGCAGTACTTC
NA	TRBV27	NA	TRBJ1-2	CASSLIQGNGYTF	TGTGCCAGCAGTTTAATCCAGGGTAATGGCTACACCTTC
few	TRBV19	NA	TRBJ1-2	CASSDPSGGYTF	TGTGCCAGTAGTGATCCGAGTGGTGGCTACACCTTC
NA	TRBV10-3	NA	TRBJ2-1	CAISESTTYINEQFF	TGTGCCATCAGTGAGTCTACGACATATATCAATGAGCAGTTCTTC
NA	TRBV29-1	NA	TRBJ1-2	CSVRDTSYSQGYTF	TGCAGCGTCCGGGACACCTCTTACTCTCAGGGCTACACCTTC
few	TRBV18	TRBD1	TRBJ1-4	CASSRGTDEKLFF	TGTGCCAGCTCCCGAGGGACAGACGAAAAACTGTTTTTT
NA	TRBV19	TRBD1	TRBJ1-5	CASSTTQGNQPQHF	TGTGCCAGTAGTACGACACAGGGGAATCAGCCCCAGCATTTT
NA	TRBV7-9	NA	TRBJ2-3	CASSPSSDTQYF	TGTGCCAGCAGCCCGTCGTCAGATACGCAGTATTTT
NA	TRBV2	NA	TRBJ1-2	CASSASHDGYTF	TGTGCCAGCAGTGCCAGTCATGATGGCTACACCTTC
NA	TRBV6-5	NA	TRBJ1-2	CASSRMAGNYGYTF	TGTGCCAGCAGTCGGATGGCAGGCAACTATGGCTACACCTTC
NA	TRBV7-8	NA	TRBJ2-1	CASSLVGGPSTDNEQFF	TGTGCCAGCAGCTTAGTAGGGGGACCGTCAACAGACAATGAGCAGTTCTTC
once	TRBV7-8	NA	TRBJ2-7	CASSLSLSYEQYF	TGTGCCAGCAGCTTAAGTCTCTCCTACGAGCAGTACTTC
NA	TRBV19	NA	TRBJ2-7	CASSSNGAGSYEQYF	TGTGCCAGTAGTTCGAATGGGGCTGGCTCCTACGAGCAGTACTTC
few	TRBV30	TRBD1	TRBJ2-3	CAWSGGQGDADTQYF	TGTGCCTGGAGTGGGGGACAGGGGGATGCAGATACGCAGTATTTT
NA	TRBV30	TRBD1	TRBJ1-1	CAYTRTGLLGTEAFF	TGTGCATATACCCGGACAGGCCTCCTGGGCACTGAAGCTTTCTTT
NA	TRBV27	NA	TRBJ2-2	CASGRTIPPGELFF	TGTGCCAGCGGTAGGACTATCCCACCCGGGGAGCTGTTTTTT
NA	TRBV19	TRBD2	TRBJ2-5	CASSTSGAISETQYF	TGTGCCAGTAGTACTAGCGGGGCAATTTCGGAGACCCAGTACTTC
NA	TRBV7-6	NA	TRBJ2-3	CASSSYGPTDTQYF	TGTGCCAGCAGTTCGTATGGGCCCACAGATACGCAGTATTTT
NA	TRBV4-1	NA	TRBJ2-2	CASSQGNTGELFF	TGCGCCAGCAGCCAGGGTAACACCGGGGAGCTGTTTTTT
NA	TRBV5-1	NA	TRBJ2-3	CASSLGATPADTQYF	TGCGCCAGCAGCTTGGGGGCCACCCCGGCGGATACGCAGTATTTT
NA	TRBV5-6	TRBD2	TRBJ2-2	CASSLVAGAGELFF	TGTGCCAGCAGCTTGGTAGCGGGGGCCGGGGAGCTGTTTTTT
NA	TRBV30	NA	TRBJ1-1	CAWSSGMNTEAFF	TGTGCCTGGAGCTCAGGAATGAACACTGAAGCTTTCTTT
NA	TRBV7-2	TRBD2	TRBJ2-1	CASSSQGLVPYEQFF	TGTGCCAGCAGCTCCCAGGGACTAGTCCCGTATGAGCAGTTCTTC
NA	TRBV6-1	TRBD1	TRBJ1-3	CASIQDRVLDTIYF	TGTGCCAGCATCCAGGACAGGGTACTTGACACCATATATTTT
NA	TRBV19	NA	TRBJ1-1	CASSGATRTSNTEAFF	TGTGCCAGTAGTGGGGCTACCCGAACCTCGAACACTGAAGCTTTCTTT
NA	TRBV7-9	NA	TRBJ1-4	CASSLRATNEKLFF	TGTGCCAGCAGCCTCAGAGCAACTAATGAAAAACTGTTTTTT
NA	TRBV6-1	NA	TRBJ1-2	CASSEAGSDIYGYTF	TGTGCCAGCAGTGAAGCGGGGTCAGATATTTATGGCTACACCTTC
NA	TRBV19	NA	TRBJ1-2	CASSIRATNYGYTF	TGTGCCAGTAGTATCAGGGCTACGAACTATGGCTACACCTTC
NA	TRBV28	NA	TRBJ2-1	CASSEAGTQQFF	TGTGCCAGCAGTGAAGCCGGGACGCAGCAGTTCTTC
many	TRBV10-1	TRBD2	TRBJ2-5	CASNIGLAGGMDGETQYF	TGCGCCAGCAACATAGGACTAGCGGGAGGGATGGATGGAGAGACCCAGTACTTC
NA	TRBV9	TRBD1	TRBJ1-5	CASSAGDRVDQPQHF	TGTGCCAGCAGCGCGGGGGACAGGGTGGATCAGCCCCAGCATTTT
NA	TRBV4-1	NA	TRBJ1-4	CASSQGGSPGTNEKLFF	TGCGCCAGCAGCCAAGGGGGGAGCCCGGGAACTAATGAAAAACTGTTTTTT
few	TRBV2	NA	TRBJ1-1	CASKTEIYMNTEAFF	TGTGCCAGCAAGACGGAGATTTACATGAACACTGAAGCTTTCTTT
NA	TRBV5-4	NA	TRBJ2-2	CASSFRDTGELFF	TGTGCCAGCAGCTTCAGAGACACCGGGGAGCTGTTTTTT
NA	TRBV2	NA	TRBJ1-2	CASSELRAPENGYTF	TGTGCCAGCAGTGAGCTAAGGGCCCCAGAGAATGGCTACACCTTC
NA	TRBV4-2	NA	TRBJ2-1	CASSQVRIGRAASSYNEQFF	TGTGCCAGCAGCCAAGTAAGAATAGGAAGAGCGGCGAGCTCCTACAATGAGCAGTTCTTC
NA	TRBV6-5	TRBD2	TRBJ2-7	CASSYSGTSGPYEQYF	TGTGCCAGCAGTTACTCGGGGACTAGCGGACCCTACGAGCAGTACTTC
NA	TRBV4-3	NA	TRBJ1-3	CASSPRGPGNTIYF	TGCGCCAGCAGCCCCCGAGGACCTGGAAACACCATATATTTT
NA	TRBV29-1	TRBD1	TRBJ1-2	CSAGTGINYGYTF	TGCAGCGCCGGGACAGGCATTAACTATGGCTACACCTTC
few	TRBV27	NA	TRBJ2-7	CASIQSTGKWEQYF	TGTGCCAGCATCCAGAGTACGGGGAAGTGGGAGCAGTACTTC
NA	TRBV5-1	NA	TRBJ2-5	CASSFGGGPQETQYF	TGCGCCAGCAGCTTCGGGGGAGGTCCTCAAGAGACCCAGTACTTC
NA	TRBV19	NA	TRBJ2-6	CASSGGHSPGANVLTF	TGTGCCAGTAGTGGGGGACATTCTCCTGGGGCCAACGTCCTGACTTTC
NA	TRBV11-2	TRBD2	TRBJ2-1	CASSKAGSSYNEQFF	TGTGCCAGCAGCAAAGCGGGGAGCTCCTACAATGAGCAGTTCTTC